This TCR beta chain was identified during a study of blood T cell repertoires in COVID-19. Germline-derived CDR1 and CDR2 are MNHEY and SMNVEV (reference sequence). With 6 bases removed from V and 4 bases from J, the gap between germline ends came to 24 bases. The CDR3 has 17 amino acids. This clone was found many times. Here immunoSEQ multiplex PCR was the method, and the copy in TCRdb shows in-frame clones only, minus some. The sample has 200,000 to 300,000 clones, 80% to 90% seen once. Material: peripheral blood. The receptor was derived from a man between 50 and 59 years old with acute or convalescent COVID-19. V is TRBV27 and J is TRBJ1-1; D possibly corresponds to TRBD1 (6 bases). CDR3 nucleotides: TGTGCCAGCAGCCCCTCTGGGGGCCTTCGTTTTTCCACTGAAGCTTTCTTT. Translation: CASSPSGGLRFSTEAFF.